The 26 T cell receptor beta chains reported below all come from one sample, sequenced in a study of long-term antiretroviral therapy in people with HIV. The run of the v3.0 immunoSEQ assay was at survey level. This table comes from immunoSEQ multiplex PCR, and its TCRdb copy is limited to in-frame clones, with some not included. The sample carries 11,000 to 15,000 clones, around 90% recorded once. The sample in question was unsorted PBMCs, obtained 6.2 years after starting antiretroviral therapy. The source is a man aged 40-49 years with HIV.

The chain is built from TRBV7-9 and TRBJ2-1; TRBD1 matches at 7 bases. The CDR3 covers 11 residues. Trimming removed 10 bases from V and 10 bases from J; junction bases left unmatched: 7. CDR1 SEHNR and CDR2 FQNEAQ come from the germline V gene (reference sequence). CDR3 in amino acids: CATGQAEEQFF. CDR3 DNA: TGTGCCACCGGACAGGCGGAAGAGCAGTTCTTC.

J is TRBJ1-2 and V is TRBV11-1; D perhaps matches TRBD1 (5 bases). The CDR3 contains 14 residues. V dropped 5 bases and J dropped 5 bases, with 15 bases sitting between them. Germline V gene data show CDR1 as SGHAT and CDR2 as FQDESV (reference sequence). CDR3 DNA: TGTGCCAGCAGCCCCCAGGGAAACGAATATGGCTACACCTTC. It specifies CASSPQGNEYGYTF.

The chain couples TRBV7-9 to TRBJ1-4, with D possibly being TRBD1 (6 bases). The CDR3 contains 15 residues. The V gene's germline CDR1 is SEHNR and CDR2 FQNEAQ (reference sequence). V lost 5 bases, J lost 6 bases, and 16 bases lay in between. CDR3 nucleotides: TGTGCCAGCAGCCCCTGGGGGCAGGGGTATGAAAAACTGTTTTTT. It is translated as CASSPWGQGYEKLFF. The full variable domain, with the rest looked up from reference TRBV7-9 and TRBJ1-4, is DTGVSQNPRHKITKRGQNVTFRCDPISEHNRLYWYRQTLGQGPEFLTYFQNEAQLEKSRLLSDRFSAERPKGSFSTLEIQRTEQGDSAMYLCASSPWGQGYEKLFFGSGTQLSVL.

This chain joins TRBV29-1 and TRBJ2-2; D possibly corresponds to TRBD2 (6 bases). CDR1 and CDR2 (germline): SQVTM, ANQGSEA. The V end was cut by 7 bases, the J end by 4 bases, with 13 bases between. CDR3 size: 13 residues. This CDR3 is CSANGGITGELFF. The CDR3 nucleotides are TGCAGCGCAAACGGAGGGATCACCGGGGAGCTGTTTTTT.

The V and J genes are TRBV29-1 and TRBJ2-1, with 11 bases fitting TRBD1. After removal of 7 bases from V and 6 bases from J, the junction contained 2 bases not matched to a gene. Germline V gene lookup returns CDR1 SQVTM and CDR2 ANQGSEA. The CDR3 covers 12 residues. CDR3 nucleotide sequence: TGCAGCGGTGGACAGGGGGCCAATGAGCAGTTCTTC. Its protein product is CSGGQGANEQFF.

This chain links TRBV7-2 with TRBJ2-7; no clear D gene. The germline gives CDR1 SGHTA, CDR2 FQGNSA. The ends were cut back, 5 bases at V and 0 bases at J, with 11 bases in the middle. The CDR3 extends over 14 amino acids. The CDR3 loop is CASSPFLLSYEQYF. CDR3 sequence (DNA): TGTGCCAGCAGCCCGTTCCTACTCTCCTACGAGCAGTACTTC.

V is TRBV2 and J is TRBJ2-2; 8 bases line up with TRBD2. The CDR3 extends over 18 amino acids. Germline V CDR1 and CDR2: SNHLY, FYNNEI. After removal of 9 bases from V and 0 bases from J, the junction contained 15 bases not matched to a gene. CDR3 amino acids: CASFPIAGRTSNTGELFF. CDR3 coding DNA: TGTGCCAGTTTTCCCATAGCGGGACGAACGTCGAACACCGGGGAGCTGTTTTTT.

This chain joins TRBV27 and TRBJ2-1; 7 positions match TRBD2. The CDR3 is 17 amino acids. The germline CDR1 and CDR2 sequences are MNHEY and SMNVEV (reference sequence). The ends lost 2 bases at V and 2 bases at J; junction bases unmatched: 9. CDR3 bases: TGTGCCAGCAGTTTAGAGGGGTCCAGCGGGACCTACAATGAGCAGTTCTTC. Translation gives CASSLEGSSGTYNEQFF.

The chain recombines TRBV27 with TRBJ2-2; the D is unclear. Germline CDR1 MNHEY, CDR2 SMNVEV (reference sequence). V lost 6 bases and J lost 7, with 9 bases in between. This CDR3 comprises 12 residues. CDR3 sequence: CASSLSFGELFF. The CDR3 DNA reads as TGTGCCAGCAGCCTTAGTTTCGGGGAGCTGTTTTTT.

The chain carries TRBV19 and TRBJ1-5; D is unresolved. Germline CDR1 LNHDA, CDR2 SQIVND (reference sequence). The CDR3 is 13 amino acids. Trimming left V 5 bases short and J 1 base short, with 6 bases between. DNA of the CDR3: TGTGCCAGTAGTCTGACAAGCAATCAGCCCCAGCATTTT. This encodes CASSLTSNQPQHF. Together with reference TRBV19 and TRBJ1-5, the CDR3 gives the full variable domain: DGGITQSPKYLFRKEGQNVTLSCEQNLNHDAMYWYRQDPGQGLRLIYYSQIVNDFQKGDIAEGYSVSREKKESFPLTVTSAQKNPTAFYLCASSLTSNQPQHFGDGTRLSIL.

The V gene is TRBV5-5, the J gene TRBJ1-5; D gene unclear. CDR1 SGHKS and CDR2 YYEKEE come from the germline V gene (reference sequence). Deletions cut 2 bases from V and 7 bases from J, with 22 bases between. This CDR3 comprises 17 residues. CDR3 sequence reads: CASSFSPDSSSRQPQHF. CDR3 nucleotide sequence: TGTGCCAGCAGCTTTAGTCCCGACTCATCTAGCCGGCAGCCCCAGCATTTT.

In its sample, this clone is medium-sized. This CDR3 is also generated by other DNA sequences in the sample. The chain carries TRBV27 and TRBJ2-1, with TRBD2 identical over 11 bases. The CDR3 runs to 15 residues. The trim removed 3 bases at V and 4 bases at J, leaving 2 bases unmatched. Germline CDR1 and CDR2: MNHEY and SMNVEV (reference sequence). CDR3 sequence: CASSFPSGRYNEQFF. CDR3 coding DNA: TGTGCCAGCAGTTTCCCTAGCGGGAGGTACAATGAGCAGTTCTTC.

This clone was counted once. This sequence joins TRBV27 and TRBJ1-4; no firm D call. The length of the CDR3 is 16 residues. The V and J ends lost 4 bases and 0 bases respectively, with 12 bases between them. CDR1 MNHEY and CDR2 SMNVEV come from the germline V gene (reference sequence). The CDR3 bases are TGTGCCAGCAGTTACTCGGCATTCGCAACTAATGAAAAACTGTTTTTT. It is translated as CASSYSAFATNEKLFF.

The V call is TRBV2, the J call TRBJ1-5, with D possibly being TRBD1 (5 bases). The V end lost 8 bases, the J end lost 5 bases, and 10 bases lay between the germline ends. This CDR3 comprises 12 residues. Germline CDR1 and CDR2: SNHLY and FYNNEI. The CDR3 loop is CASRQGDQPQHF. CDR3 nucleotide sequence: TGTGCCAGCCGGCAGGGAGATCAGCCCCAGCATTTT. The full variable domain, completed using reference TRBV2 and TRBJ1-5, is EPEVTQTPSHQVTQMGQEVILRCVPISNHLYFYWYRQILGQKVEFLVSFYNNEISEKSEIFDDQFSVERPDGSNFTLKIRSTKLEDSAMYFCASRQGDQPQHFGDGTRLSIL.

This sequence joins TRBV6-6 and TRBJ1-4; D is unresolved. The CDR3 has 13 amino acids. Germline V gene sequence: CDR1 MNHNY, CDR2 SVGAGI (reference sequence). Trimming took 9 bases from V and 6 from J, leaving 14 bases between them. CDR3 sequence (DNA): TGTGCCAGTAAAAGAACTAGCCATGAAAAACTGTTTTTT. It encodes CASKRTSHEKLFF.

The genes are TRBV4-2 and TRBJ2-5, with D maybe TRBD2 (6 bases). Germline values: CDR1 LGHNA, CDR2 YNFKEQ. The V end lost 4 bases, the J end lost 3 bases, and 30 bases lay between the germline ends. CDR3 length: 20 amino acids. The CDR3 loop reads CASSRATAGGIIWGEETQYF. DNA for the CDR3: TGTGCCAGCAGCCGAGCGACGGCTGGCGGGATCATCTGGGGGGAAGAGACCCAGTACTTC.

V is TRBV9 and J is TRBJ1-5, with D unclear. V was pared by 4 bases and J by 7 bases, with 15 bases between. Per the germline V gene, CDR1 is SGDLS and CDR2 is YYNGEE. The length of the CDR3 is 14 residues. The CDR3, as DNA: TGTGCCAGCAGCCCAGACTCCTCTGGGCAGCCCCAGCATTTT. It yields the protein CASSPDSSGQPQHF.

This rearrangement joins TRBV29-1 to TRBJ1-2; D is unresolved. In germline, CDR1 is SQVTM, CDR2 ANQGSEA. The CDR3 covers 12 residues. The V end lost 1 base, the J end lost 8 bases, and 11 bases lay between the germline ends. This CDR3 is CSVEGNREGYTF. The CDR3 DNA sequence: TGCAGCGTTGAAGGAAATAGAGAGGGCTACACCTTC.

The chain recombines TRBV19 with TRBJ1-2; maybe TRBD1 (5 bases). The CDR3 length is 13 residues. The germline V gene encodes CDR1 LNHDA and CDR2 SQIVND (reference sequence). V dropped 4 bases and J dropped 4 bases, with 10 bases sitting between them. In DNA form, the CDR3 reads TGTGCCAGTAGTACGGACACTGCCTATGGCTACACCTTC. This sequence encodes CASSTDTAYGYTF.

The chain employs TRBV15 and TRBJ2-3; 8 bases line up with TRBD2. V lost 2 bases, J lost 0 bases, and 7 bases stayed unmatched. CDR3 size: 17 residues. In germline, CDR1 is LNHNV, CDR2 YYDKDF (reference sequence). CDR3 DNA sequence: TGTGCCACCAGCAGATCTCGGGGACTAGTGAGCACAGATACGCAGTATTTT. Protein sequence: CATSRSRGLVSTDTQYF.

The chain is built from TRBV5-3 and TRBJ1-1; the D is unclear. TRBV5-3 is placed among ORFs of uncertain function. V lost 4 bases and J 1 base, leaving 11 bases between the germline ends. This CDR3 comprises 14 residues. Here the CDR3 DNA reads TGTGCCAGAAGCCCTGAAAGGGAGAACACTGAAGCTTTCTTT. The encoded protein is CARSPERENTEAFF.

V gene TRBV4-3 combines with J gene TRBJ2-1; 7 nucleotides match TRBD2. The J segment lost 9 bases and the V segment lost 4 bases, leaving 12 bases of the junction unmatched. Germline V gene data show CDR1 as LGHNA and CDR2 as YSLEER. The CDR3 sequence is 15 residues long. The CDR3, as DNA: TGCGCCAGCAGCCCGGGGACTACAGAACGGAGTGAGCAGTTCTTC. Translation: CASSPGTTERSEQFF.

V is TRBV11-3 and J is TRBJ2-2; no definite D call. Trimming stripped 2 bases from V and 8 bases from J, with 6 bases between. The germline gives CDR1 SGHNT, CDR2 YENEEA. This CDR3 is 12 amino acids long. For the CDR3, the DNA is TGTGCCAGCAGCTTAAGGTCGGGGGAGCTGTTTTTT. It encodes CASSLRSGELFF.

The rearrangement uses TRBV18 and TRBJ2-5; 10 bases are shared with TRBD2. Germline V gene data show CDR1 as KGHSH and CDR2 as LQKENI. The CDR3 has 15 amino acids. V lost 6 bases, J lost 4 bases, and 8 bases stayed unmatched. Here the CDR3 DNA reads TGTGCCAGCTCTCCTTCTAGCGGGAGAGGAGAGACCCAGTACTTC. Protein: CASSPSSGRGETQYF. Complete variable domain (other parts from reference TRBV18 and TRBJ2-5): NAGVMQNPRHLVRRRGQEARLRCSPMKGHSHVYWYRQLPEEGLKFMVYLQKENIIDESGMPKERFSAEFPKEGPSILRIQQVVRGDSAAYFCASSPSSGRGETQYFGPGTRLLVL.

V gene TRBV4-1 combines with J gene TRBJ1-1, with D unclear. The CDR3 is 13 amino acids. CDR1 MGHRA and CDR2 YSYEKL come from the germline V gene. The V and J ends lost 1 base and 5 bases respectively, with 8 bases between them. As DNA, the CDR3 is TGCGCCAGCAGCCAAGGAAGGTTAACTGAAGCTTTCTTT. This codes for CASSQGRLTEAFF.

As DNA, the CDR3 is TGTGCCAGCAGCTTTGGGCCTACCGGGGAGCTGTTTTTT. Residues: CASSFGPTGELFF. The chain has TRBV11-2 and TRBJ2-2; the D is unclear. The germline V and J ends were trimmed by 3 bases and 5 bases, with 7 bases remaining between them. CDR3 length: 13 residues. Looked up from germline, CDR1 is SGHAT and CDR2 is FQNNGV.